The rows below give T cell receptor beta chains drawn from one sample of a study of OX40 agonist ivuxolimab in advanced cancers. The data were produced by immunoSEQ multiplex PCR, yet TCRdb's version contains in-frame clones alone and is incomplete. The data show about 69,000 clones, roughly nine tenths seen once. The specimen was CD4+ or CD8+ T cells sorted from blood, collected in a trial of the OX40 agonist ivuxolimab. Receptors originate from an adult with an advanced solid tumor such as melanoma, head and neck, liver or kidney cancer. Each CDR3 is given with its conserved first and last residue. The D gene is left open where the match is weak. The size of a clone is reported for some rows only, either as once, few or many, or as a class for expanded clones.

D,size,J,V,DNA,CDR3
.,.,TRBJ2-1,TRBV9,TGTGCCAGCAGCGTGGAAGTATACAATGAGCAGTTCTTC,CASSVEVYNEQFF
.,.,TRBJ2-5,TRBV13,TGTGCCAGCAGCTTGGGCCCCCCAGAGACCCAGTACTTC,CASSLGPPETQYF
.,.,TRBJ2-2,TRBV11-1,TGTGCCAGCAGGTATGACAGGAACACCGGGGAGCTGTTTTTT,CASRYDRNTGELFF
.,.,TRBJ2-5,TRBV11-2,TGTGCCAGCACCTTCTTCAGACTCGGCGAGACCCAGTACTTC,CASTFFRLGETQYF
.,.,TRBJ2-1,TRBV19,TGTGCCAGTAGTCTCGGGACCCGGGGCGAGCAGTTCTTC,CASSLGTRGEQFF
.,.,TRBJ1-1,TRBV5-6,TGTGCCAGCAACCCGTCGGGACACAGGGATGAAGCTTTCTTT,CASNPSGHRDEAFF
TRBD2,.,TRBJ2-1,TRBV28,TGTGCCAGCAGTTTAGGACTAGCGGGATTAGGGGAGCAGTTCTTC,CASSLGLAGLGEQFF
.,.,TRBJ1-4,TRBV6-6,TGTGCCAGCAGTTACTCGGTACAGGGATATGAAAAACTGTTTTTT,CASSYSVQGYEKLFF
.,.,TRBJ2-7,TRBV11-3,TGTGCCAGCAGCTCGGAAGGACAGTACGAGCAGTACTTC,CASSSEGQYEQYF
.,.,TRBJ1-5,TRBV4-2,TGTGCCAGCAGCCAAGTCAGGGATAGCAATCAGCCCCAGCATTTT,CASSQVRDSNQPQHF
.,.,TRBJ2-3,TRBV28,TGTGCCAGCATAATGGCAGGGTCGGCAGATACGCAGTATTTT,CASIMAGSADTQYF
.,.,TRBJ2-7,TRBV10-3,TGTGCCACCTGTGGGCTGTCGGGCGAGCAGTACTTC,CATCGLSGEQYF
.,.,TRBJ2-2,TRBV2,TGTGCCAGCAGTGAACCGCAGGACGCGAACACCGGGGAGCTGTTTTTT,CASSEPQDANTGELFF
TRBD2,.,TRBJ2-7,TRBV7-8,TGTGCCAGCAGCTTATCGGGAGGGAGCTCCTACGAGCAGTACTTC,CASSLSGGSSYEQYF
.,.,TRBJ2-7,TRBV5-6,TGTGCCAGCAGCTTGTGGGGACAATACGAGCAGTACTTC,CASSLWGQYEQYF
.,.,TRBJ2-7,TRBV27,TGTGCCAGCAGTTTAGCGGAGGGCCTCCCCTACGAGCAGTACTTC,CASSLAEGLPYEQYF
.,.,TRBJ2-5,TRBV28,TGTGCCAGCAGCCATCGACAGGACCAAGAGACCCAGTACTTC,CASSHRQDQETQYF
.,once,TRBJ1-1,TRBV7-9,TGTGCCAGCAGCTTTCTCGGGGGAGGGATCAAGAACACTGAAGCTTTCTTT,CASSFLGGGIKNTEAFF
.,.,TRBJ1-5,TRBV9,TGTGCCAGCAGCGCGGGGGGACTCGGTCAGCCCCAGCATTTT,CASSAGGLGQPQHF
.,.,TRBJ2-1,TRBV4-2,TGTGCCAGCAGCCAAGAGAGAGATAGCCGCAATGAGCAGTTCTTC,CASSQERDSRNEQFF
.,.,TRBJ1-4,TRBV14,TGTGCCAGCAGCCAAGATTTGAAAAGGAAGGGGAATGAAAAACTGTTTTTT,CASSQDLKRKGNEKLFF
.,.,TRBJ2-1,TRBV19,TGTGCCAGTAGTACCCGACTGAATGAGCAGTTCTTC,CASSTRLNEQFF
.,.,TRBJ2-3,TRBV19,TGTGCCAGTAGTGTGGCAGGGGCAGATACGCAGTATTTT,CASSVAGADTQYF
.,.,TRBJ2-3,TRBV5-1,TGCGCCAGCAGCTTTTCAGGGGTGGCGGATACGCAGTATTTT,CASSFSGVADTQYF
.,.,TRBJ2-5,TRBV25-1,TGTGCCAGCAGTGAATTGGAAGCGGTCCAAGAGACCCAGTACTTC,CASSELEAVQETQYF